Below are 14 T cell receptor beta chains sequenced from a single sample in a study of blood T cell repertoires in COVID-19. Only in-frame clones appear in the TCRdb table, and some are missing; sequencing was by immunoSEQ multiplex PCR. Here the sample spans tens of thousands of clones, roughly 86% being singletons. Material: peripheral blood. These receptor sequences come from a woman in her sixties or seventies with acute or convalescent COVID-19.

The chain combines TRBV29-1 with TRBJ2-1; no clear D. Trimming pared 4 bases from V and 8 bases from J, leaving 9 bases between. The CDR3 is 11 residues long. The germline V gene has CDR1 SQVTM and CDR2 ANQGSEA. CDR3 region: CSVVELDEQFF. The CDR3 DNA reads as TGCAGCGTTGTTGAGTTGGATGAGCAGTTCTTC.

This sequence joins TRBV6-5 and TRBJ2-1; 9 bases fit TRBD1. V was clipped by 6 bases and J by 6 bases; unmatched bases: 6. This CDR3 spans 14 amino acids. Germline CDR1 reads MNHEY; CDR2 reads SVGAGI. This CDR3 reads CASRGQGSFNEQFF. CDR3 DNA sequence: TGTGCCAGCAGAGGACAGGGGAGTTTCAATGAGCAGTTCTTC.

The chain has TRBV7-2 and TRBJ2-1; TRBD2 aligns across 16 bases. Losses at the gene ends were 6 bases for V and 16 bases for J; bases not matched to a gene: 12. Germline V gene data show CDR1 as SGHTA and CDR2 as FQGNSA. This CDR3 has 15 residues. The CDR3 DNA reads TGTGCCAGCAGTTATCGTTCCGGGACTAGCGGGAGGGCCTTCTTC. It yields the protein CASSYRSGTSGRAFF.

This clone was picked up one time. This chain uses TRBV12-3 or TRBV12-4 with TRBJ2-5; TRBD2 might be the D (5 bases). V was pared by 1 base and J by 4 bases, with 7 bases between. CDR3 size: 13 residues. The CDR3 coding sequence is TGTGCCAGCAGTTTAGGTGAGGGAGAGACCCAGTACTTC. The encoded protein is CASSLGEGETQYF.

This clone has only a few counts. J is TRBJ2-6 and V is TRBV2, with 8 bases identical to TRBD2. CDR1 is SNHLY, CDR2 FYNNEI, per germline. The CDR3 runs to 16 residues. With V trimmed by 3 bases and J by 2 bases, 3 bases remained unmatched. The DNA of the CDR3 is TGTGCCAGCAGTGACGCGGGAGGTGCTGGGGCCAACGTCCTGACTTTC. Translation gives CASSDAGGAGANVLTF.

The chain employs TRBV12-3 or TRBV12-4 and TRBJ1-2; 7 bases fit TRBD1. V gave up 3 bases and J gave up 4 bases; unmatched junction bases: 2. There are 13 residues in the CDR3. The DNA for the CDR3 is TGTGCCAGCAGTTTGGGACAGTCCTATGGCTACACCTTC. Protein: CASSLGQSYGYTF.

This chain connects TRBV12-5 to TRBJ2-1; 13 bases align to TRBD2. Germline V gene data show CDR1 as LGHNT and CDR2 as FRNRAP. The CDR3 contains 16 residues. J was trimmed by 5 bases and V by 1 base; bases with no gene match: 2. The DNA for the CDR3 is TGTGCTAGTGGTTTGGGAGGACTAGCGGGGGACAATGAGCAGTTCTTC. Translation gives CASGLGGLAGDNEQFF.

The chain has TRBV24-1 and TRBJ2-1; 10 positions match TRBD2. CDR3 length: 16 amino acids. The V segment lost 2 bases and the J segment 4 bases; nucleotides outside the gene matches: 4. Germline-derived CDR1 and CDR2 are KGHDR and SFDVKD. The CDR3 coding sequence is TGTGCCACCAGTGATTCGGCTAGCGGGAGATACAATGAGCAGTTCTTC. Translating gives CATSDSASGRYNEQFF.

This chain uses TRBV11-2 with TRBJ1-1; D call uncertain. V lost 6 bases, J lost 7 bases, and 9 bases lay in between. Germline CDR1 is SGHAT and CDR2 is FQNNGV. This CDR3 is 11 amino acids long. This CDR3 reads CASSYGSEAFF. In nucleotides, the CDR3 is TGTGCCAGCAGTTATGGGAGTGAAGCTTTCTTT. Variable domain in full (rest from reference TRBV11-2 and TRBJ1-1): EAGVAQSPRYKIIEKRQSVAFWCNPISGHATLYWYQQILGQGPKLLIQFQNNGVVDDSQLPKDRFSAERLKGVDSTLKIQPAKLEDSAVYLCASSYGSEAFFGQGTRLTVV.

The chain links TRBV5-8 to TRBJ1-1; 7 bases map to TRBD1. The CDR3 loop spans 13 amino acids. V dropped 4 bases and J dropped 6; count of bases not matched to a gene: 6. CDR1 and CDR2 (germline): SGHTS, YDEGEE. For the CDR3, the DNA is TGTGCCAGCAGCGCCAGGGGGGACGCTGAAGCTTTCTTT. Residues: CASSARGDAEAFF.

This clone was found once. The rearrangement links TRBV6-2 or TRBV6-3 to TRBJ1-1, with 8 nucleotides matching TRBD1. CDR3 length: 16 residues. J was trimmed by 4 bases and V by 5 bases; bases with no gene match: 12. Germline V gene sequence: CDR1 MNHEY, CDR2 SVGEGT. The CDR3, as DNA: TGTGCCAGCAGTACAAACCGGGACAGGAGTTTCACTGAAGCTTTCTTT. This translates into CASSTNRDRSFTEAFF.

This chain uses TRBV19 with TRBJ1-4; D unresolved. CDR3 length: 16 residues. V was cut by 3 bases and J by 0 bases, with 11 bases left in between. Germline CDR1 reads LNHDA; CDR2 reads SQIVND (reference sequence). CDR3 sequence reads: CASSITAATTNEKLFF. The CDR3 DNA is TGTGCCAGTAGTATTACAGCCGCTACAACTAATGAAAAACTGTTTTTT.

The chain is built from TRBV19 and TRBJ1-4, with unresolved D. CDR1 LNHDA and CDR2 SQIVND come from the germline V gene (reference sequence). The CDR3 runs 14 residues. The V end was cut by 5 bases, the J end by 4 bases, with 11 bases between. CDR3 DNA: TGTGCCAGTAGTGCCTCCACTCGTAATGAAAAACTGTTTTTT. Translating gives CASSASTRNEKLFF. Full variable domain (remainder filled in from reference TRBV19 and TRBJ1-4): DGGITQSPKYLFRKEGQNVTLSCEQNLNHDAMYWYRQDPGQGLRLIYYSQIVNDFQKGDIAEGYSVSREKKESFPLTVTSAQKNPTAFYLCASSASTRNEKLFFGSGTQLSVL.

V gene TRBV7-2 combines with J gene TRBJ2-3, with 12 bases that match TRBD2. Germline CDR1 is SGHTA and CDR2 is FQGNSA. The CDR3 consists of 18 residues. With 8 bases clipped from V and 3 bases from J, the junction kept 15 bases outside the gene matches. Here the CDR3 reads CASLGASGRALGTDTQYF. DNA of the CDR3: TGTGCCAGCCTTGGCGCTAGCGGGAGGGCCCTCGGAACAGATACGCAGTATTTT. The full variable domain, in which reference TRBV7-2 and TRBJ2-3 provide the parts outside the CDR3, is GAGVSQSPSNKVTEKGKDVELRCDPISGHTALYWYRQSLGQGLEFLIYFQGNSAPDKSGLPSDRFSAERTGGSVSTLTIQRTQQEDSAVYLCASLGASGRALGTDTQYFGPGTRLTVL.